Listed below are T cell receptor beta chains from one sample, sequenced in a study of blood T cell repertoires in COVID-19. Using immunoSEQ multiplex PCR, the repertoire was profiled, and TCRdb retains in-frame clones only, with some absent. This table holds 150,000 to 200,000 clones, 90% found once. Sequenced material: peripheral blood. These receptors came from a man aged 60 to 69 with active or convalescent COVID-19. Both conserved end residues are part of each CDR3. Fields, in order: D gene, clone size, V gene, J gene, CDR3 DNA, CDR3 protein. D genes are given only for firm matches. A row's size may be missing; if present it is once, few, many or a size class.

d_gene: .
abundance: .
v_gene: TRBV9
j_gene: TRBJ1-3
CDR3nt: TGTGCCAGCAGCTTACAGGGTCCTTTCTCTGGAAACACCATATATTTT
CDR3aa: CASSLQGPFSGNTIYF

d_gene: .
abundance: few
v_gene: TRBV12-3/TRBV12-4
j_gene: TRBJ1-6
CDR3nt: TGTGCCAGCAGTTTGAGTTCACCCCTCCACTTT
CDR3aa: CASSLSSPLHF

d_gene: TRBD1
abundance: .
v_gene: TRBV6-2/TRBV6-3
j_gene: TRBJ2-3
CDR3nt: TGTGCCAGCAGTTTCTCCCCCCACAGGGGGTATTCCACAGATACGCAGTATTTT
CDR3aa: CASSFSPHRGYSTDTQYF

d_gene: .
abundance: .
v_gene: TRBV6-6
j_gene: TRBJ2-3
CDR3nt: TGTGCCAGCAGTCGGGAGCTGATGAGGGCTCCGCAGTATTTT
CDR3aa: CASSRELMRAPQYF

d_gene: .
abundance: once
v_gene: TRBV4-1
j_gene: TRBJ2-6
CDR3nt: TGCGCCAGCAGCCAAGATCGAGGCAGCTTTAACTCTGGGGCCAACGTCCTGACTTTC
CDR3aa: CASSQDRGSFNSGANVLTF

d_gene: .
abundance: .
v_gene: TRBV13
j_gene: TRBJ1-2
CDR3nt: TGTGCCAGCAGCTTAAAAGGGACCCCGGGACACAGCTATGGCTACACCTTC
CDR3aa: CASSLKGTPGHSYGYTF

d_gene: TRBD2
abundance: .
v_gene: TRBV30
j_gene: TRBJ2-7
CDR3nt: TGTGCCTGGATTCGGACTAGCAACGAGCAGTACTTC
CDR3aa: CAWIRTSNEQYF

d_gene: TRBD2
abundance: .
v_gene: TRBV7-2
j_gene: TRBJ2-7
CDR3nt: TGTGCCAGCAGCTTAGATCAAGCGGGAGGCCGGTACGAGCAGTACTTC
CDR3aa: CASSLDQAGGRYEQYF

d_gene: .
abundance: .
v_gene: TRBV6-6
j_gene: TRBJ1-1
CDR3nt: TGTGCCAGCAGGTCTACCGGGTCTGATAACACTGAAGCTTTCTTT
CDR3aa: CASRSTGSDNTEAFF

d_gene: .
abundance: .
v_gene: TRBV18
j_gene: TRBJ2-7
CDR3nt: TGTGCCAGCTCACCACCGGCTACAGAGTACGAGCAGTACTTC
CDR3aa: CASSPPATEYEQYF

d_gene: TRBD2
abundance: .
v_gene: TRBV13
j_gene: TRBJ2-1
CDR3nt: TGTGCCAGCAGCTTACAAGCGGGGGTCTACAATGAGCAGTTCTTC
CDR3aa: CASSLQAGVYNEQFF

d_gene: TRBD1
abundance: once
v_gene: TRBV20-1
j_gene: TRBJ1-2
CDR3nt: TGCAGTGCTAGGGACAGGGTTGGCTACACCTTC
CDR3aa: CSARDRVGYTF

d_gene: TRBD1
abundance: .
v_gene: TRBV27
j_gene: TRBJ1-1
CDR3nt: TGTGCCAGCAGTTTAGGGACAGGGGAAGCTTTCTTT
CDR3aa: CASSLGTGEAFF

d_gene: .
abundance: .
v_gene: TRBV7-2
j_gene: TRBJ1-2
CDR3nt: TGTGCCAGCAGCCCCGGGGGATCCTATGGCTACACCTTC
CDR3aa: CASSPGGSYGYTF

d_gene: .
abundance: .
v_gene: TRBV5-6
j_gene: TRBJ1-1
CDR3nt: TGTGCCAGCAGCTTACCAGGAACTTTCACTGAAGCTTTCTTT
CDR3aa: CASSLPGTFTEAFF

d_gene: TRBD1
abundance: .
v_gene: TRBV2
j_gene: TRBJ1-6
CDR3nt: TGTGCCAGTTGGACAGGGGTGAGTTATAATTCACCCCTCCACTTT
CDR3aa: CASWTGVSYNSPLHF

d_gene: .
abundance: .
v_gene: TRBV7-2
j_gene: TRBJ2-1
CDR3nt: TGTGCCAGCAGCTTAGATGCGGGCCACTACAATGAGCAGTTCTTC
CDR3aa: CASSLDAGHYNEQFF

d_gene: .
abundance: .
v_gene: TRBV5-6
j_gene: TRBJ1-4
CDR3nt: TGTGCCAGCAGCTTGGGACAAGAAAAACTGTTTTTT
CDR3aa: CASSLGQEKLFF

d_gene: .
abundance: .
v_gene: TRBV12-3/TRBV12-4
j_gene: TRBJ2-1
CDR3nt: TGTGCCAGCAGTTTACGGTATGAGCAGTTCTTC
CDR3aa: CASSLRYEQFF

d_gene: TRBD1
abundance: .
v_gene: TRBV5-5
j_gene: TRBJ1-5
CDR3nt: TGTGCCAGCAGCTTCGGGACAGTGAATCAGCCCCAGCATTTT
CDR3aa: CASSFGTVNQPQHF

d_gene: .
abundance: once
v_gene: TRBV12-3/TRBV12-4
j_gene: TRBJ1-4
CDR3nt: TGTGCCAGCAGTTTGACGGGGGGTGAAAAACTGTTTTTT
CDR3aa: CASSLTGGEKLFF

d_gene: .
abundance: .
v_gene: TRBV6-2/TRBV6-3
j_gene: TRBJ1-1
CDR3nt: TGTGCCAGCAGTTACTCACCTTTGGGAGGGAACGGGGCAGCTTTCTTT
CDR3aa: CASSYSPLGGNGAAFF

d_gene: .
abundance: .
v_gene: TRBV7-2
j_gene: TRBJ1-2
CDR3nt: TGTGCCAGCAGCTTATCCCGTTTGGCGGTCTATGGCTACACCTTC
CDR3aa: CASSLSRLAVYGYTF

d_gene: TRBD2
abundance: .
v_gene: TRBV7-8
j_gene: TRBJ2-3
CDR3nt: TGTGCCAGCAGCCGGGACTACTACACAGATACGCAGTATTTT
CDR3aa: CASSRDYYTDTQYF

d_gene: TRBD1
abundance: .
v_gene: TRBV18
j_gene: TRBJ1-2
CDR3nt: TGTGCCAGCTCACCAACGGGACAGTCCTTTTCTAACTATGGCTACACCTTC
CDR3aa: CASSPTGQSFSNYGYTF

d_gene: TRBD2
abundance: once
v_gene: TRBV11-2
j_gene: TRBJ2-5
CDR3nt: TGTGCCAGCAGCTTAGATTTTACTAGCGGACAAGAGACCCAGTACTTC
CDR3aa: CASSLDFTSGQETQYF

d_gene: TRBD1
abundance: .
v_gene: TRBV12-3/TRBV12-4
j_gene: TRBJ1-2
CDR3nt: TGTGCCAGCAGTAGACAGGGCGAGTATGGCTACACCTTC
CDR3aa: CASSRQGEYGYTF

d_gene: TRBD1
abundance: .
v_gene: TRBV7-2
j_gene: TRBJ1-2
CDR3nt: TGTGCCAGCAGCTTAACTCCAGGACAGGTCGAGAACTATGGCTACACCTTC
CDR3aa: CASSLTPGQVENYGYTF

d_gene: TRBD2
abundance: .
v_gene: TRBV3-1/TRBV3-2
j_gene: TRBJ2-5
CDR3nt: TGTGCCAGCAGCCAAGTTGGTTCTAGCGGGTCGGGTGAGACCCAGTACTTC
CDR3aa: CASSQVGSSGSGETQYF

d_gene: .
abundance: .
v_gene: TRBV12-3/TRBV12-4
j_gene: TRBJ2-3
CDR3nt: TGTGCCAGCAGCCGGGGTGGGCCAGATACGCAGTATTTT
CDR3aa: CASSRGGPDTQYF

d_gene: .
abundance: .
v_gene: TRBV7-9
j_gene: TRBJ2-7
CDR3nt: TGTGCCAGCAGCGACCCGGGAAGGGCATCCTACGAGCAGTACTTC
CDR3aa: CASSDPGRASYEQYF

d_gene: .
abundance: .
v_gene: TRBV7-2
j_gene: TRBJ1-4
CDR3nt: TGTGCCAGCAGCTTAGCGTATGGGCTGATTAATGAAAAACTGTTTTTT
CDR3aa: CASSLAYGLINEKLFF